A selection of T cell receptor beta chains follows, all from one sample in a study of T cells after yellow fever vaccination. One entry per CDR3 protein, called by TCRdb with MiXCR from the 5' RACE reads. The data hold some 110,000 distinct CDR3 sequences, with 7.2% observed a single time. The source material was CD4+ T cells sorted from PBMCs, sampled roughly 46 days after the first yellow fever vaccination. The receptors were gathered from a man aged 18 to 29 who received the YFV17D yellow fever vaccine. The conserved cysteine and the conserved F or W are not part of the CDR3 here.

J gene,V gene,CDR3 protein
TRBJ1-1,TRBV5-6,ASSLIGRMATEAF
TRBJ1-1,TRBV7-2,ASSSEANTEAF
TRBJ1-6,TRBV28,ASSLSVGSFLSTLH
TRBJ2-3,TRBV11-2,ASSHYRGPPDTQY
TRBJ2-2,TRBV28,ASSHGGNTGELF
TRBJ1-1,TRBV5-1,ASSMGQLNTEAF
TRBJ2-1,TRBV11-2,ASSGGAYNEQF
TRBJ1-6,TRBV3-1,ASSQDPTGFNNSPLH
TRBJ2-5,TRBV7-9,ASSPGRTKWETQY
TRBJ1-1,TRBV7-2,ASSLSQANTEAF
TRBJ2-7,TRBV7-9,ASSPWTATYEQY
TRBJ2-4,TRBV5-3,ARGPRVLLAKNIQY
TRBJ2-1,TRBV4-1,ASSPPQYNEQF
TRBJ2-3,TRBV20-1,SARDTGGPPY
TRBJ2-1,TRBV27,ASSFGLAGRHNEQF
TRBJ2-1,TRBV6-1,ASSEQPGATSYNEQF
TRBJ1-6,TRBV3-1,ASSRKILWSPLH
TRBJ2-5,TRBV5-1,ASSLAGQGAETQY
TRBJ2-3,TRBV20-1,SAREQGGVDTQY
TRBJ1-6,TRBV5-1,ASSLSPGRDSPLH
TRBJ1-4,TRBV10-3,AIKDSSNEKLF
TRBJ2-3,TRBV5-1,ASSPPVAGADTQY